The clone carrying this T cell receptor beta chain was seen many times. Its cognate antigen is unknown. This sample is drawn from a study of blood T cells in healthy people across ages. There are 14 residues in the CDR3. Germline V gene lookup returns CDR1 SQVTM and CDR2 ANQGSEA. Trimming removed 5 bases at V and 0 bases at J, with 11 bases between. The study, taken as a whole, reports: PBMCs went unsorted, and a conclusive naive versus antigen-experienced comparison was therefore prevented.

The authors ran a second PCR of 7 to 11 cycles using a sample-barcoded 5' primer and a J-beta primer mix. TCRdb reprocessed the 5' RACE reads via MiXCR and lists one record per CDR3 protein. The sample consists of about 1.6 million distinct CDR3 sequences, around 36% of them appearing once. The chain is built from TRBV29-1 and TRBJ2-1; D is undetermined. The sample taken for sequencing was blood. The TCR comes from a young woman in good health. The CDR3 region is CSVPTRTSYNEQFF. CDR3 DNA: TGCAGCGTTCCAACGCGGACCTCCTACAATGAGCAGTTCTTC.